Listed here is a single TCR beta chain. The data are from a study of blood T cell repertoires in COVID-19. The germline V gene has CDR1 SEHNR and CDR2 FQNEAQ (reference sequence). The V and J ends lost 4 bases and 0 bases, in that order; junction bases with no gene match: 8. The CDR3 contains 16 residues. TCRdb's table, derived via immunoSEQ multiplex PCR, lists solely in-frame clones and lacks some. Of tens of thousands of clones listed, around 83% are singletons. The chain recombines TRBV7-9 with TRBJ1-2, with 7 nucleotides matching TRBD1. The clonotype was recovered from a human donor with acute or convalescent COVID-19. The donor label of this sample is uncertain. Source material: peripheral blood. The CDR3 reads CASSSKTGTANYGYTF. The CDR3 coding sequence is TGTGCCAGCAGCTCGAAGACAGGGACGGCTAACTATGGCTACACCTTC.